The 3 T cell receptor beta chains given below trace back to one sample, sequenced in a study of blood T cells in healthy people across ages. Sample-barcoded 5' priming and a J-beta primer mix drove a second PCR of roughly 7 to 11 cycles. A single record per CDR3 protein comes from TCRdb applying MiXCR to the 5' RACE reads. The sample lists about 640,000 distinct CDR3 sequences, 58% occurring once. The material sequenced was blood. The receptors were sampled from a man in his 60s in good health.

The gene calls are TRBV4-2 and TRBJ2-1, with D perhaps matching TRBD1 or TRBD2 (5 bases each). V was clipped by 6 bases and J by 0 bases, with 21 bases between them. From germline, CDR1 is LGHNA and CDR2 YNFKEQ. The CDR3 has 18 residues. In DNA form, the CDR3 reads TGTGCCAGCAGATCAGCGAGGGGAGCCCCCAGCTCCTACAATGAGCAGTTCTTC. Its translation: CASRSARGAPSSYNEQFF.

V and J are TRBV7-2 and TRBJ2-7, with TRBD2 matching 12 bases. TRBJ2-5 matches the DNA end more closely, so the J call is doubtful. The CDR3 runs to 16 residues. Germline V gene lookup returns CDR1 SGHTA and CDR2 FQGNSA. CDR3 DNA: TGTGCCAGCAGCTTATCACTAGCGGGGGGCCAAGAGACCCAGTACTTC. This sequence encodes CASSLSLAGGQETQYF.

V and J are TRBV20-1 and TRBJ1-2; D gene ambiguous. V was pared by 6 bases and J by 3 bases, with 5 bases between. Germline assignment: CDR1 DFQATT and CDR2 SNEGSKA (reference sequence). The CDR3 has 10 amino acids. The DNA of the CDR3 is TGCAGTGCCGCTGACTATGGCTACACCTTC. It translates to CSAADYGYTF.